This T cell receptor beta chain was retrieved from a study of technical replicates of blood from a few donors (dated by TCRdb to 2017 to 2019). The library relied on the immunoSEQ multiplex PCR assay. TCRdb's version of the immuneACCESS table is confined to in-frame rearrangements and falls short of the full clone set. An unresolved V gene accounts for under half of the shortfall where checked; the remainder is of unknown origin. The sample table shows tens of thousands of clones, and around 93% are seen once. 0.2% to 0.25% of the sample is taken by the ten largest. On this clone: Its antigen specificity is not known. No much larger clonotype is one base removed from it; base qualities were not supplied.

The CDR3 holds 15 amino acids from the cysteine to the phenylalanine. The CDR3 DNA has 45 bases and is translated from base 1. The chain couples TRBV21-1 to TRBJ2-2; the table gives TRBD1 as D, unverified against the DNA. TRBV21-1 has pseudogene status. Sequenced input: T cells isolated from PBMCs. This sequence was found in a human donor in good health. The base sequence is TGTGCCAGAAGGTTCAGGGCCCTCGGGACCGGGGAGCTGTTTTTT. This codes for CARRFRALGTGELFF.